This TCR beta chain is drawn from a study of cytomegalovirus exposure and HLA in healthy donors. The PCR employed 60 Vbeta primers together with 13 Jbeta primers. Profiled with immunoSEQ multiplex PCR; TCRdb holds only in-frame clones, not every one. Here the sample table reports roughly 120,000 clones. There are 14 residues in the CDR3. V shed 5 bases and J shed 6 bases, with 17 bases lying between them. Germline assignment: CDR1 LNHDA and CDR2 SQIVND (reference sequence). Of note for this clone: Its matching antigen is unknown.

Findings of the study overall: Upon later analysis, HLA-associated TCR beta chains proved more clonally expanded than other, equally common chains.

The chain is built from TRBV19 and TRBJ2-7, with a possible D match to TRBD1 (6 bases). This sequence was found in a man between 18 and 29 years old in good health and CMV-seronegative. Specimen: PBMCs. CDR3 sequence (DNA): TGTGCCAGTAGTTTCCAGGGGATCTCTTCCGAGCAGTACTTC. Residues: CASSFQGISSEQYF.